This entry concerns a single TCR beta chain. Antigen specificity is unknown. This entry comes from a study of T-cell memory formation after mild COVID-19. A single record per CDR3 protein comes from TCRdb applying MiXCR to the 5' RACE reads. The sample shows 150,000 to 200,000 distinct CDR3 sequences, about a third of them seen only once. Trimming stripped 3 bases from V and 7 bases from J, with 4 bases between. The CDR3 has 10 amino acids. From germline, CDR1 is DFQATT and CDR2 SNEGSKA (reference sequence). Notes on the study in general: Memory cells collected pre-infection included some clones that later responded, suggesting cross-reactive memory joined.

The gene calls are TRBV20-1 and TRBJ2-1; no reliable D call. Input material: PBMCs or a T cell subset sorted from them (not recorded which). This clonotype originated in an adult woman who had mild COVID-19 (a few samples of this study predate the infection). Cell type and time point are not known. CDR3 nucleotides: TGCAGTGCTAGCAGAAATGAGCAGTTCTTC. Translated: CSASRNEQFF.